Sequencing of this TCR beta chain was carried out in a study of blood T cell repertoires in COVID-19. Study as a whole: PBMCs, B-cell-depleted T cells, or T cells provided the cDNA or gDNA that made up the material.

Sequenced by immunoSEQ multiplex PCR; TCRdb stores in-frame clones only, minus some. The sample records nearly 200,000 clones, approximately 88% being singletons. Which cohort a participant joined came from the clinical history participants gave. This TCR was recovered from a woman aged 18 to 35 who had recovered from COVID-19. Material for sequencing was PBMCs or T cells enriched from blood (not recorded which).

The CDR3 sequence: CASSLGGEGQEQFF. CDR3 DNA sequence: TGTGCCAGCAGCTTAGGGGGCGAAGGTCAGGAGCAGTTCTTC. V gene TRBV7-7 combines with J gene TRBJ2-1; tentative D call: TRBD1 (5 bases). Trimming cost V 1 base and J 10 bases, with 14 bases left between them. In germline, CDR1 is SSHAT, CDR2 FNYEAQ (reference sequence). The CDR3 runs to 14 residues. The variable domain in full, completed from reference TRBV7-7 and TRBJ2-1, reads GAGVSQSPRYKVTKRGQDVTLRCDPISSHATLYWYQQALGQGPEFLTYFNYEAQPDKSGLPSDRFSAERPEGSISTLTIQRTEQRDSAMYRCASSLGGEGQEQFFGPGTRLTVL.